This TCR beta chain was sequenced in a study of shared clonotypes between healthy human individuals. The study's findings and limits: Memory subsets had estimated richness that was generally smaller than that of naive subsets.

On this clone itself: The antigen is undetermined.

Using about 190 ng DNA, approximately 30,000 T cell genomes, the sorted-subset replicate PCRs were run. Repertoires were generated with immunoSEQ multiplex PCR, while TCRdb's copy carries only in-frame clones and drops some. The sample lists 2 million to 2.5 million clones; almost 96% were seen once. Only Caucasian adults living in Nashville, Tennessee served as donors. This CDR3 region has 16 residues. The V end was cut by 2 bases, the J end by 0 bases, with 11 bases between. Germline V CDR1 and CDR2: LNHDA, SQIVND (reference sequence). The chain combines TRBV19 with TRBJ2-1; weak D call: TRBD2 (6 bases). The source of this sequence is a young man in good health. Sequenced material: naive CD4+ T cells sorted from blood. Subset reported: CD45RA+ positively selected. The CDR3 loop is CASSIRSGGSYNEQFF. CDR3 sequence (DNA): TGTGCCAGTAGTATACGGTCCGGGGGCTCCTACAATGAGCAGTTCTTC. The variable domain in full, with the rest retrieved from reference TRBV19 and TRBJ2-1, is DGGITQSPKYLFRKEGQNVTLSCEQNLNHDAMYWYRQDPGQGLRLIYYSQIVNDFQKGDIAEGYSVSREKKESFPLTVTSAQKNPTAFYLCASSIRSGGSYNEQFFGPGTRLTVL.